The 9 T cell receptor beta chains presented below share a single source sample, sequenced in a study of tumor-infiltrating lymphocytes in primary liver carcinoma. Co-extraction yielded RNA and DNA from about 20-30 mg of unsorted bulk tissue. With a constant-region primer, TCR beta cDNA was made from about 0.5 ug of total RNA. Libraries for TCR beta were built through three nested multiplex PCR rounds, which together made up a slightly modified ARM-PCR procedure. The opening two PCR rounds, around 9 cycles each, paired TRBV1-TRBV30 forward primers with a C-beta reverse primer. TCRdb analysed the multiplex PCR reads with MiXCR anew, one entry per CDR3 protein. The sample has roughly 49,000 distinct CDR3 sequences, around 77% seen once. Sequencing was carried out using liver tumor tissue from sampling region 5. Stated subset: tumor region T5, tumor centre. Every receptor here comes from a middle-aged man with primary liver carcinoma and hepatitis B virus infection.

The count of this clonotype is one. The V call is TRBV14, the J call TRBJ2-7; tentatively, D is TRBD1 or TRBD2 (5 bases each). CDR3 length: 15 amino acids. V lost 4 bases to trimming and J lost 4 bases, with 17 bases between them. CDR1 and CDR2 (germline): SGHDN, FVKESK. CDR3 bases: TGTGCCAGCAGCCTCTCGGGACGGAAACTGTACGAGCAGTACTTC. Its protein is CASSLSGRKLYEQYF. Drawing the rest from reference TRBV14 and TRBJ2-7, the complete variable domain is EAGVTQFPSHSVIEKGQTVTLRCDPISGHDNLYWYRRVMGKEIKFLLHFVKESKQDESGMPNNRFLAERTGGTYSTLKVQPAELEDSGVYFCASSLSGRKLYEQYFGPGTRLTVT.

Of note for this clonotype: The CDR3 end shows no conserved phenylalanine or tryptophan, and so a read error is likely. The chain is built from TRBV10-1 and TRBJ2-7, with 9 bases aligning to TRBD2. Germline V gene sequence: CDR1 WNHNN, CDR2 SYGVQD (reference sequence). Trimming took 4 bases from V and 4 from J; bases not matched to a gene: 11. The CDR3 length is 16 residues. CDR3 protein: CASSAIRGTSRYEQYI. The CDR3 coding sequence is TGCGCCAGCAGTGCCATCAGAGGGACTAGCAGATACGAGCAGTACATC.

CDR3 coding DNA: TGTGCCAGCAACTACCGTGGGCCCGGACCACAGTTCTTC. Translated, it gives CASNYRGPGPQFF. The V gene is TRBV11-3, the J gene TRBJ2-1; D call uncertain. CDR3 size: 13 residues. V was trimmed by 7 bases and J by 13 bases, leaving 20 bases between them. CDR1 is SGHNT and CDR2 is YENEEA in the germline V gene.

A single count supports this clonotype. This is likely a read error, given that the CDR3 carries no conserved phenylalanine or tryptophan at its end. CDR3 residues: CASSDSLSENNEQFL. In DNA, the CDR3 is TGTGCCAGTAGTGACAGTTTATCGGAAAACAATGAGCAGTTCCTC. The chain recombines TRBV7-9 with TRBJ2-1; possible D gene TRBD1, 5 bases. Trimming shortened V by 9 bases and J by 5 bases, and 20 bases separated the two germline ends. CDR1 SEHNR and CDR2 FQNEAQ come from the germline V gene (reference sequence). This CDR3 contains 15 residues.

The chain recombines TRBV7-9 with TRBJ2-1; D not resolved. Germline-derived CDR1 and CDR2 are SEHNR and FQNEAQ (reference sequence). The CDR3 consists of 15 residues. Trimming left V 7 bases short and J 8 bases short, with 21 bases between. The CDR3 sequence: CASIDTLSENDEQFF. CDR3 sequence (DNA): TGTGCCAGCATTGACACTTTATCCGAGAACGATGAGCAGTTCTTC.

Concerning this clonotype: A junction boundary mismatches the germline segment, possibly from a read error. This chain uses TRBV7-8 with TRBJ2-2, with D possibly matching TRBD1 (6 bases). This CDR3 is 14 amino acids long. Germline assignment: CDR1 SGHVS and CDR2 FQNEAQ. The CDR3 loop is CASRYRVNTGELFF. The DNA for the CDR3 is TGTGCCAGCAGATACAGGGTCAACACTGGGGAGCTGTTTTTT.

As for this clonotype: Germline and junction disagree at one end, which may indicate a read error. The V call is TRBV28, the J call TRBJ2-7, with 7 positions matching TRBD1. The CDR3 consists of 15 residues. Germline CDR1 is MDHEN and CDR2 is SYDVKM. For the CDR3, the DNA is TGTGCCGGCAGTTTATCCCTGGAACAGGGGCACGAGCAATACTTC. It is translated as CAGSLSLEQGHEQYF.

Only a few counts were recorded for this clonotype. The chain links TRBV6-2 or TRBV6-3 to TRBJ2-1; 7 nucleotides match TRBD2. Per germline, CDR1 MNHEY and CDR2 SVGEGT. CDR3 size: 15 residues. Unmatched junction bases numbered 12, after V lost 9 bases and J lost 4 bases. CDR3 in DNA: TGTGCCAGTAGGCCACTAACGGGAGGTTACAATGAGCAGTTCTTC. It encodes CASRPLTGGYNEQFF.

About this clonotype itself: The conserved phenylalanine or tryptophan normally closing the CDR3 is absent here, so this likely arose from a read error. The chain couples TRBV5-6 to TRBJ1-1; TRBD1 matches at 9 bases. The CDR3 is made up of 15 amino acids. Germline loops: CDR1 SGHDT, CDR2 YYEEEE. CDR3 nucleotide sequence: TGTGCCAGCAGCTCCCTAGACAGGGGGAACACTGAGGCTTTCATA. Translation gives CASSSLDRGNTEAFI.